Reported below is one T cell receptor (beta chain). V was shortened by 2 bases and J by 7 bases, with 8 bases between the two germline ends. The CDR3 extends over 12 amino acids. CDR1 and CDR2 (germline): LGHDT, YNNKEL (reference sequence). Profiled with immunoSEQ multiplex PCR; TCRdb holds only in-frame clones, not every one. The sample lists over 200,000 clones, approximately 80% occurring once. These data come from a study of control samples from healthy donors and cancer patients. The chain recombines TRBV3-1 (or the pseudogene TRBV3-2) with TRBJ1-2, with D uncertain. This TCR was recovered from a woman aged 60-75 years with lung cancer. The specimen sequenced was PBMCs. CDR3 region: CASSQMSRGYTF. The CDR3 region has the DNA TGTGCCAGCAGCCAAATGTCGCGTGGCTACACCTTC.